This passage covers 3 T cell receptor beta chains from one sample sequenced in a study of blood T cell repertoires in COVID-19. Generated by immunoSEQ multiplex PCR, the TCRdb table keeps only in-frame clones and is missing some. The table has 60,000 to 80,000 clones, more than 90% seen once; the top ten hold over 5.5%. The sequenced sample consisted of peripheral blood. These TCRs come from a human donor in a cohort sampled during active COVID-19.

The CDR3 DNA sequence: TGTGCCAGCAGTGAACGTCGGGGAGGAGACGAAAAACTGTTTTTT. Translated, it gives CASSERRGGDEKLFF. This chain connects TRBV6-1 to TRBJ1-4; no firm D call. Germline CDR1 reads MNHNS; CDR2 reads SASEGT. The CDR3 extends over 15 amino acids. The V end was cut by 2 bases, the J end by 8 bases, with 15 bases between.

This clone was seen just once. V is TRBV5-1 and J is TRBJ1-1; no definite D call. V gave up 0 bases and J gave up 1 base, with 4 bases separating them. Germline CDR1 and CDR2: SGHRS and YFSETQ. The length of the CDR3 is 13 residues. Here the CDR3 reads CASSLEANTEAFF. CDR3 nucleotides: TGCGCCAGCAGCTTGGAAGCGAACACTGAAGCTTTCTTT.

The table lists this clone with a count of one. The V and J genes are TRBV30 and TRBJ2-3; 8 nucleotides agree with TRBD2. CDR3 length: 12 residues. The junction had 2 bases not matched to a gene; V was cut back by 5 bases and J by 4 bases. Germline V gene sequence: CDR1 GTSNPN, CDR2 SVGIG (reference sequence). The CDR3 loop is CAWALAADTQYF. The CDR3, as DNA: TGTGCCTGGGCACTAGCGGCAGATACGCAGTATTTT. The full variable domain, its missing parts supplied by reference TRBV30 and TRBJ2-3, is SQTIHQWPATLVQPVGSPLSLECTVEGTSNPNLYWYRQAAGRGLQLLFYSVGIGQISSEVPQNLSASRPQDRQFILSSKKLLLSDSGFYLCAWALAADTQYFGPGTRLTVL.